The clone carrying this T cell receptor beta chain was recorded a few times. Its matching antigen is unknown. From the reads, TCRdb called clonotypes with MiXCR, one entry per CDR3 protein. The table records about 310,000 distinct CDR3 sequences, roughly a sixth of them present only once. The data were obtained in a study of T cell repertoires in cytomegalovirus infection. Study at large: It was the public TCR beta signatures that indicated both CMV infection and matching HLA type.

The study, taken as a whole, reports: Summed public TCR beta family frequency identified CMV carriers bearing the relevant HLA. HLA-C-restricted CMV clonotypes gave the most frequent clonotype in two of eight donors.

This CDR3 has 13 residues. Germline V gives CDR1 SGHNT, CDR2 YYREEE (reference sequence). Trimming left V 3 bases short and J 4 bases short, with 11 bases between. Sample: PBMCs. This clonotype originated in a human donor in good health (CMV status not recorded). Some clones in this sample may be carry-over from other donors' samples. The chain is built from TRBV5-4 and TRBJ2-7; D perhaps matches TRBD2 (5 bases). The chain's CDR3 is CASSSGLEYEQYF. Here the CDR3 DNA reads TGTGCCAGCAGCTCTGGACTGGAATACGAGCAGTACTTC. Variable domain in full (rest from reference TRBV5-4 and TRBJ2-7): ETGVTQSPTHLIKTRGQQVTLRCSSQSGHNTVSWYQQALGQGPQFIFQYYREEENGRGNFPPRFSGLQFPNYSSELNVNALELDDSALYLCASSSGLEYEQYFGPGTRLTVT.